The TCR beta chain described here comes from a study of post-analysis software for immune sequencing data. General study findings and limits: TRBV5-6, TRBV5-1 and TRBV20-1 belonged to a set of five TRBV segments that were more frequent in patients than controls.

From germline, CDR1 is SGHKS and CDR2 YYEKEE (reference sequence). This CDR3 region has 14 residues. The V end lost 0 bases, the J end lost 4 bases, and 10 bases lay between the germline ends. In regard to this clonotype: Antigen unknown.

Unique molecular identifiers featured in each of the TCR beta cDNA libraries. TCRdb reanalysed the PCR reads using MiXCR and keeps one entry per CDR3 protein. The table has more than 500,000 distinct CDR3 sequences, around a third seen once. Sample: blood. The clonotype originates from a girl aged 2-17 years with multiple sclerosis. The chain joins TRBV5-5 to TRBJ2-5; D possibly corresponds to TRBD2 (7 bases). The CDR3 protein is CASSLDGGRETQYF. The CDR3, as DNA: TGTGCCAGCAGCTTGGACGGGGGGCGAGAGACCCAGTACTTC.